Following are 19 T cell receptor beta chains from one sample sequenced in a study of cytomegalovirus exposure and HLA in healthy donors. PCR amplification relied on 60 Vbeta primers (plus 13 Jbeta primers). The assay was immunoSEQ multiplex PCR, and TCRdb's table has in-frame clones only and misses some. The table has about 160,000 clones, 85% seen once; the top ten hold 1%. Sample: PBMCs. The receptor set was obtained from a boy aged 2 to 9 in good health and CMV-seronegative.

The gene calls are TRBV11-3 and TRBJ2-2; 10 nucleotides line up with TRBD2. The germline V gene has CDR1 SGHNT and CDR2 YENEEA. This CDR3 has 17 residues. With 5 bases clipped from V and 1 base from J, the junction kept 7 bases outside the gene matches. CDR3 sequence: CASSLELAGGNTGELFF. The CDR3 coding sequence is TGTGCCAGCAGCCTCGAATTAGCGGGAGGGAACACCGGGGAGCTGTTTTTT.

V and J are TRBV11-2 and TRBJ2-7, with D perhaps matching TRBD2 (5 bases). Germline CDR1 SGHAT, CDR2 FQNNGV. Trimming took off 1 base at V and 6 bases at J, with 13 bases between the two ends. This CDR3 is built from 14 residues. The CDR3 coding sequence is TGTGCCAGCAGCTTAGGGCTAGCCCTCTCCGAGCAGTACTTC. This sequence encodes CASSLGLALSEQYF.

This sequence joins TRBV6-5 and TRBJ1-2; D not certain. The germline CDR1 and CDR2 sequences are MNHEY and SVGAGI. V lost 2 bases and J 3 bases, leaving 10 bases between the germline ends. The CDR3 contains 14 residues. The CDR3 reads CASSYRVTDYGYTF. The CDR3 DNA follows: TGTGCCAGCAGTTACCGGGTAACGGACTATGGCTACACCTTC.

The CDR3 nucleotides read TGTGCCAGCAACAGGGGAGTAACAGATACGCAGTATTTT. Residues: CASNRGVTDTQYF. The chain joins TRBV6-1 to TRBJ2-3; 7 bases are shared with TRBD1. The CDR3 runs to 13 residues. Germline CDR1 reads MNHNS; CDR2 reads SASEGT. V was clipped by 7 bases and J by 3 bases; unmatched bases: 4.

The rearrangement uses TRBV4-1 and TRBJ2-5, with D possibly TRBD2 on 5 matching bases. The J call may be mistaken, given a closer DNA end match to TRBJ2-7. Germline values: CDR1 MGHRA, CDR2 YSYEKL. CDR3 size: 13 residues. CDR3 nucleotides: TGCGCCAGCAGCGGGAGTTCGGCCGGCGAGCAGTACTTC. Protein: CASSGSSAGEQYF.

The chain joins TRBV19 to TRBJ2-5; 8 bases match TRBD1. The CDR3 runs 14 residues. Germline loops: CDR1 LNHDA, CDR2 SQIVND (reference sequence). Trimming removed 5 bases from V and 7 bases from J; junction bases left unmatched: 9. The CDR3 DNA follows: TGTGCCAGTAGTCTGGACAGGGACGAAGGGACCCAGTACTTC. It translates to CASSLDRDEGTQYF.

The chain uses TRBV9 and TRBJ2-5; 9 nucleotides agree with TRBD1. The CDR3 spans 16 residues. V lost 0 bases to trimming and J lost 6 bases; unmatched junction nucleotides: 9. The germline V gene has CDR1 SGDLS and CDR2 YYNGEE. CDR3 bases: TGTGCCAGCAGCGTAGTCGGGACAGGGTTGTTACAGACCCAGTACTTC. Translating gives CASSVVGTGLLQTQYF.

The genes are TRBV6-1 and TRBJ2-6, with D tentatively TRBD1 (6 bases). Between the trimmed V and J ends, which lost 7 bases and 1 base, there was a span of 11 bases. The CDR3 extends over 15 amino acids. Germline CDR1 and CDR2: MNHNS and SASEGT. The CDR3 sequence is CASKEQGSGANVLTF. In nucleotides, the CDR3 is TGTGCCAGCAAAGAACAGGGTTCTGGGGCCAACGTCCTGACTTTC.

The chain links TRBV5-1 to TRBJ1-2; the D gene is possibly TRBD1 (6 bases). CDR1 and CDR2 from the germline V gene are SGHRS and YFSETQ. Between the trimmed V and J ends, which lost 0 bases and 11 bases, there was a span of 11 bases. This CDR3 is built from 12 residues. CDR3 sequence (DNA): TGCGCCAGCAGCTTGGATGGGGGGGCATACACCTTC. Translating gives CASSLDGGAYTF.

This clone has a handful of counts. The chain couples TRBV15 to TRBJ1-4; 8 bases map to TRBD1. This CDR3 spans 13 amino acids. The germline V gene encodes CDR1 LNHNV and CDR2 YYDKDF (reference sequence). V lost 7 bases and J lost 7; bases outside the gene matches: 5. The CDR3 nucleotides read TGTGCCACCAATAACAGGGGGATTGAAAAACTGTTTTTT. Translation gives CATNNRGIEKLFF.

The chain has TRBV6-5 and TRBJ2-1, with 9 bases lining up with TRBD1. There are 15 residues in the CDR3. Germline lookup yields CDR1 MNHEY and CDR2 SVGAGI. After removal of 4 bases from V and 6 bases from J, the junction contained 7 bases not matched to a gene. The CDR3 reads CASSWGQGMGNEQFF. Here the CDR3 DNA reads TGTGCCAGCAGTTGGGGACAGGGAATGGGCAATGAGCAGTTCTTC.

This chain links TRBV5-4 with TRBJ2-7; D may be TRBD2 (6 bases). This CDR3 is 19 amino acids long. The V end lost 0 bases, the J end lost 6 bases, and 28 bases lay between the germline ends. Germline CDR1 SGHNT, CDR2 YYREEE (reference sequence). The CDR3 coding sequence is TGTGCCAGCAGCTTGGCCAGGAGTAGCGGTGCAGGTCGACCTAGCGAGCAGTACGTC. It codes for CASSLARSSGAGRPSEQYV.

This sequence joins TRBV9 and TRBJ2-1; TRBD2 matches 12 bases. After removal of 0 bases from V and 8 bases from J, the junction contained 6 bases not matched to a gene. Germline lookup yields CDR1 SGDLS and CDR2 YYNGEE. The CDR3 runs 16 residues. The CDR3 loop reads CASSVELAGGSDEQFF. The CDR3 DNA follows: TGTGCCAGCAGCGTAGAACTAGCGGGAGGTAGCGATGAGCAGTTCTTC.

The CDR3 coding sequence is TGTGCCAGTACCCCGGGAGCCCAAGAGACCCAGTACTTC. Its protein is CASTPGAQETQYF. This chain links TRBV19 with TRBJ2-5, with D maybe TRBD2 (6 bases). V was trimmed by 7 bases and J by 1 base, leaving 10 bases between them. Looked up from germline, CDR1 is LNHDA and CDR2 is SQIVND (reference sequence). This CDR3 has 13 residues.

The CDR3, as DNA: TGTGCCTGGAGTGTAGCTAGCGGGAATGAGCAGTTCTTC. It is translated as CAWSVASGNEQFF. The chain carries TRBV30 and TRBJ2-1; TRBD2 aligns across 8 bases. This CDR3 has 13 amino acids. V lost 0 bases to trimming and J lost 7 bases; unmatched junction nucleotides: 2. The germline V gene encodes CDR1 GTSNPN and CDR2 SVGIG (reference sequence).

The chain is built from TRBV7-2 and TRBJ2-3; maybe TRBD2 (5 bases). The CDR3 runs to 15 residues. Germline V CDR1 and CDR2: SGHTA, FQGNSA. The V end lost 1 base, the J end lost 2 bases, and 10 bases lay between the germline ends. The CDR3 region is CASSLETSYTDTQYF. The CDR3 DNA is TGTGCCAGCAGCTTAGAAACTAGTTACACAGATACGCAGTATTTT.

The chain has TRBV6-1 and TRBJ2-1, with a possible D match to TRBD1 (5 bases). V gave up 4 bases and J gave up 4 bases, with 14 bases separating them. There are 15 residues in the CDR3. Per germline, CDR1 MNHNS and CDR2 SASEGT. The CDR3 spells CASSVSGQGYNEQFF. DNA for the CDR3: TGTGCCAGCAGTGTTTCAGGTCAGGGATACAATGAGCAGTTCTTC.

Regarding this clone: Other nucleotide sequences from this sample produce the same CDR3. The chain employs TRBV5-1 and TRBJ2-3; maybe TRBD1 (5 bases). V shed 0 bases and J shed 3 bases, with 8 bases lying between them. Germline-derived CDR1 and CDR2 are SGHRS and YFSETQ. The CDR3 runs 14 residues. The CDR3 DNA reads as TGCGCCAGCAGCTTGGAAGCAGGGACAGATACGCAGTATTTT. Translation gives CASSLEAGTDTQYF.

The chain carries TRBV19 and TRBJ2-2; D is possibly TRBD1 (5 bases). Germline CDR1 LNHDA, CDR2 SQIVND (reference sequence). V gave up 5 bases and J gave up 0 bases, with 10 bases separating them. This CDR3 comprises 15 residues. The CDR3 DNA sequence: TGTGCCAGTAGTTTTTCAGGGACGAACACCGGGGAGCTGTTTTTT. Amino acid sequence: CASSFSGTNTGELFF.